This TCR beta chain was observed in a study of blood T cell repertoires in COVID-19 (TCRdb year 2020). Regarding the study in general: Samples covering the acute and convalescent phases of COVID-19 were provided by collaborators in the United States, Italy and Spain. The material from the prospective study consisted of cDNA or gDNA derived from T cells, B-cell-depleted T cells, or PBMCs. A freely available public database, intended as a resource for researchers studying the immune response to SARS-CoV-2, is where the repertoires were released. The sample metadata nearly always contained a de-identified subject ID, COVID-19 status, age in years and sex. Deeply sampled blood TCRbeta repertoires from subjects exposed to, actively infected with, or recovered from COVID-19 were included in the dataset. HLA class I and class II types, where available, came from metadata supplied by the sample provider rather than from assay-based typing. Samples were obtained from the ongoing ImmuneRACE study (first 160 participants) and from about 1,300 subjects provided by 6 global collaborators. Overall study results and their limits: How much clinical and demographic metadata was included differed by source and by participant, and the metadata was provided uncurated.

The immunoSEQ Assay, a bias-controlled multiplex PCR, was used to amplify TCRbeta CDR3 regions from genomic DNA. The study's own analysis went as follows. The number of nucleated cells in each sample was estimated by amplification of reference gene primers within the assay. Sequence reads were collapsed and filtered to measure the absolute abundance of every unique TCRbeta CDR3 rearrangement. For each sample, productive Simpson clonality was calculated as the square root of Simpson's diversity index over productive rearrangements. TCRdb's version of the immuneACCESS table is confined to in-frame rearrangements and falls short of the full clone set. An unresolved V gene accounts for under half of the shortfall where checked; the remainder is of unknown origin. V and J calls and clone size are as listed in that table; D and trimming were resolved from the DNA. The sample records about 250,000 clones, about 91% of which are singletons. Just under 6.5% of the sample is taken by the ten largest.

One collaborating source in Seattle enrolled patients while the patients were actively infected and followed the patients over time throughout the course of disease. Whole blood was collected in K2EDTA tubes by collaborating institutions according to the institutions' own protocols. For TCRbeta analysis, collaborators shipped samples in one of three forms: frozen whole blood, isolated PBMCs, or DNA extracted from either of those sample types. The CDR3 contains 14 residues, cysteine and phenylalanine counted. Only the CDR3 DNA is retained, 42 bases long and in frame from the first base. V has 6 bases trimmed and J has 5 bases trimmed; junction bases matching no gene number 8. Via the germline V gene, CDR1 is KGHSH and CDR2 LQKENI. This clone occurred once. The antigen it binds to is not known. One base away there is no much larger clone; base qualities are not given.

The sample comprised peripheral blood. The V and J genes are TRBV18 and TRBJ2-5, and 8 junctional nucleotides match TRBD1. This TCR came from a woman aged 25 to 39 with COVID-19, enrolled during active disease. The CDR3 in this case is CASSPMDRAETQYF. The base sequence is TGTGCCAGCTCGCCGATGGACAGGGCGGAGACCCAGTACTTC.